The source of this TCR beta chain is a study of early T cells in non-severe SARS-CoV-2 infection. Study at large: Sequencing of unsorted whole blood was done on bulk RNA, leaving chains unpaired. The study, taken as a whole, reports: Reliance on VDJdb matching favored anti-spike CD8 responses; private and CD4 specificities were missed.

This CDR3 comprises 13 residues. The germline CDR1 and CDR2 sequences are SQVTM and ANQGSEA. Trimming removed 6 bases from V and 3 bases from J; junction bases left unmatched: 4. Judged by abundance, this clonotype is medium-sized. What it recognizes is unknown. Attachment of unique molecular identifiers was made to individual cDNA molecules. TCRdb called the 5' RACE reads again in MiXCR, with one record for every CDR3 protein. The sample has tens of thousands of distinct CDR3 sequences, more than 10% seen once. The chain combines TRBV29-1 with TRBJ1-2; 10 bases map to TRBD1. The sequencing used whole blood, collected at baseline. The receptor was isolated from an adult who was a healthcare worker with PCR-confirmed SARS-CoV-2 infection or an uninfected control (not recorded which). The donor label of this sample is uncertain. The CDR3 sequence: CSVGQGEDYGYTF. CDR3 coding DNA: TGCAGCGTCGGACAGGGGGAGGACTATGGCTACACCTTC.